The 21 T cell receptor beta chains reported below all come from one sample, sequenced in a study of beta chain features in type 1 diabetes. The entirety of the isolated RNA underwent reverse transcription, so expressed TCRB transcripts were sequenced. TCRdb keeps only in-frame clones here, not all; method: immunoSEQ multiplex PCR. The data contain tens of thousands of clones, about 61% of them singletons. The material sequenced was Tregs from blood. These receptors all come from a woman aged 18-35 years in good health.

The rearrangement joins TRBV2 to TRBJ2-3; tentative D call: TRBD2 (7 bases). Trimming pared 5 bases from V and 4 bases from J, leaving 13 bases between. CDR3 size: 14 residues. The V gene's germline CDR1 is SNHLY and CDR2 FYNNEI. DNA of the CDR3: TGTGCCAGCAGTATCGGGGGGCCGGCAGATACGCAGTATTTT. Its protein is CASSIGGPADTQYF.

In its sample, this clone was seen a few times. This chain links TRBV25-1 with TRBJ2-5; D is ambiguous. V was clipped by 1 base and J by 6 bases, with 12 bases between them. This CDR3 is 14 amino acids long. CDR1 is MGHDK, CDR2 SYGVNS, per germline. CDR3 in amino acids: CASSESGRRQTQYF. The CDR3, as DNA: TGTGCCAGCAGTGAATCAGGCCGCCGTCAGACCCAGTACTTC.

J is TRBJ2-7 and V is TRBV10-3, with 11 positions matching TRBD1. The length of the CDR3 is 14 residues. Trimming cost V 6 bases and J 7 bases; bases outside gene matches: 8. CDR1 is ENHRY and CDR2 is SYGVKD in the germline V gene. CDR3 amino acids: CAIRSGQGAREQYF. The CDR3 coding sequence is TGTGCCATCAGATCTGGACAGGGGGCGAGGGAGCAGTACTTC.

This clone turned up a few times. V is TRBV6-6 and J is TRBJ2-5; maybe TRBD1 (6 bases). CDR3 length: 15 amino acids. CDR1 is MNHNY and CDR2 is SVGAGI in the germline V gene (reference sequence). Trimming stripped 2 bases from V and 4 bases from J, with 14 bases between. CDR3 region: CASSYQTGSGETQYF. CDR3 bases: TGTGCCAGCAGTTACCAAACAGGGTCTGGAGAGACCCAGTACTTC.

CDR3 bases: TGTGCCAGCTCCGGAGGGGCTAACACTGAAGCTTTCTTT. This translates into CASSGGANTEAFF. The chain carries TRBV18 and TRBJ1-1; D is possibly TRBD1 (5 bases). The CDR3 runs 13 residues. With 6 bases removed from V and 2 bases from J, the gap between germline ends came to 10 bases. In germline, CDR1 is KGHSH, CDR2 LQKENI.

This chain uses TRBV30 with TRBJ2-7, with 8 bases lining up with TRBD2. The junction had 17 bases not matched to a gene; V was cut back by 3 bases and J by 1 base. Looked up from germline, CDR1 is GTSNPN and CDR2 is SVGIG (reference sequence). This CDR3 is 18 amino acids long. In DNA, the CDR3 is TGTGCCTGGAGGGACACCGGGCTAGCGGGCACCCAGTCCTACGAGCAGTACTTC. This encodes CAWRDTGLAGTQSYEQYF.

The chain carries TRBV30 and TRBJ1-6; D remains unclear. This CDR3 comprises 12 residues. In germline, CDR1 is GTSNPN, CDR2 SVGIG (reference sequence). Here the CDR3 DNA reads TGTTTCCCTTTGGACCGAGGACTTCCCCTCCACTTT. It codes for CFPLDRGLPLHF.

This clone was seen more than once but under ten times. The chain links TRBV29-1 to TRBJ2-7, with D perhaps matching TRBD1 (6 bases). Trimming shortened V by 3 bases and J by 0 bases, and 12 bases separated the two germline ends. Germline CDR1 is SQVTM and CDR2 is ANQGSEA. The CDR3 has 14 residues. The chain's CDR3 is CSVDTGFNSYEQYF. CDR3 nucleotide sequence: TGCAGCGTTGATACAGGGTTCAACTCCTACGAGCAGTACTTC.

This clone was recorded once. V and J are TRBV5-4 and TRBJ1-1; D gene ambiguous. The CDR3 totals 14 residues. Trimming took 3 bases from V and 1 from J, leaving 10 bases between them. Germline-derived CDR1 and CDR2 are SGHNT and YYREEE (reference sequence). CDR3 sequence reads: CASSWTGSNTEAFF. In DNA, the CDR3 is TGTGCCAGCAGCTGGACGGGGTCGAACACTGAAGCTTTCTTT. Based on the CDR3 plus reference TRBV5-4 and TRBJ1-1, the full variable domain is ETGVTQSPTHLIKTRGQQVTLRCSSQSGHNTVSWYQQALGQGPQFIFQYYREEENGRGNFPPRFSGLQFPNYSSELNVNALELDDSALYLCASSWTGSNTEAFFGQGTRLTVV.

The rearrangement links TRBV7-8 to TRBJ2-3; 15 nucleotides align to TRBD2. Per the germline V gene, CDR1 is SGHVS and CDR2 is FQNEAQ. V dropped 5 bases and J dropped 5; count of bases not matched to a gene: 14. The CDR3 has 19 amino acids. The CDR3 DNA is TGTGCCAGCAGCCCATGGACTAGCGGGGGGGCGATTCCAATAGATACGCAGTATTTT. It yields the protein CASSPWTSGGAIPIDTQYF.

V is TRBV7-9 and J is TRBJ2-7; TRBD1 agrees at 8 bases. The CDR3 spans 14 residues. The V segment lost 5 bases and the J segment 3 bases; nucleotides outside the gene matches: 6. The germline V gene encodes CDR1 SEHNR and CDR2 FQNEAQ (reference sequence). This CDR3 reads CASSLGTGVYEQYF. CDR3 coding DNA: TGTGCCAGCAGCCTGGGGACAGGCGTCTACGAGCAGTACTTC.

The gene calls are TRBV4-2 and TRBJ1-1; the D gene is possibly TRBD1 (6 bases). Germline V lookup: CDR1 LGHNA, CDR2 YNFKEQ. This CDR3 has 15 residues. Deletions cut 0 bases from V and 3 bases from J, with 11 bases between. The CDR3 region is CASSQDREGDTEAFF. CDR3 nucleotides: TGTGCCAGCAGCCAAGATAGGGAGGGGGACACTGAAGCTTTCTTT.

This clone came up a few times. The chain employs TRBV18 and TRBJ2-3, with 10 bases identical to TRBD2. The J segment lost 0 bases and the V segment lost 3 bases, leaving 6 bases of the junction unmatched. The germline gives CDR1 KGHSH, CDR2 LQKENI. CDR3 length: 17 amino acids. As DNA, the CDR3 is TGTGCCAGCTCACCCCCTAGCGGGGGCTCTAGCACAGATACGCAGTATTTT. It codes for CASSPPSGGSSTDTQYF.

The V call is TRBV2, the J call TRBJ1-3, with D maybe TRBD1 (5 bases). V shed 0 bases and J shed 4 bases, with 22 bases lying between them. The CDR3 has 19 residues. Germline V gives CDR1 SNHLY, CDR2 FYNNEI. The CDR3 here is CASSEAFLRGYSGGNTIYF. DNA for the CDR3: TGTGCCAGCAGTGAAGCCTTCCTGCGGGGGTATTCTGGAGGAAACACCATATATTTT.

The V gene is TRBV7-9, the J gene TRBJ2-5, with 10 bases matching TRBD2. With V trimmed by 3 bases and J by 1 base, 2 bases remained unmatched. This CDR3 region has 15 residues. Germline CDR1 reads SEHNR; CDR2 reads FQNEAQ (reference sequence). The CDR3 sequence is CASSFLAGAQETQYF. The CDR3 DNA sequence: TGTGCCAGCAGCTTCCTAGCGGGGGCCCAAGAGACCCAGTACTTC.

J is TRBJ2-5 and V is TRBV10-3, with D possibly matching TRBD2 (5 bases). The DNA end lines up better with TRBJ2-7; the J call may be wrong. The CDR3 contains 11 residues. In germline, CDR1 is ENHRY, CDR2 SYGVKD. In nucleotides, the CDR3 is TGTGCCAGCGGACGGGACTACGAGCAGTACTTC. Translation: CASGRDYEQYF.

The J gene is TRBJ2-1, the V gene TRBV6-4; 11 bases match TRBD2. V shed 10 bases and J 0 bases; nucleotides not matched to a gene: 14. CDR3 size: 18 residues. Germline CDR1 MRHNA, CDR2 SNTAGT. The CDR3 sequence is CAITKLAGGKSSYNEQFF. The DNA for the CDR3 is TGTGCCATAACAAAGCTAGCGGGGGGTAAAAGCTCCTACAATGAGCAGTTCTTC.

The chain's CDR3 is CASSPRPSSGGTNTGELFF. CDR3 coding DNA: TGTGCCAGCAGCCCCCGGCCGTCTAGCGGGGGGACGAACACCGGGGAGCTGTTTTTT. The V gene is TRBV7-3, the J gene TRBJ2-2; 11 bases align to TRBD2. This CDR3 comprises 19 residues. Germline CDR1 and CDR2: SGHTA and FQGTGA. The J segment lost 0 bases and the V segment lost 5 bases, leaving 11 bases of the junction unmatched.

To note about this clone: At one end the junction does not follow the germline gene, possibly because of a read error. The chain uses TRBV7-7 and TRBJ2-5; 10 nucleotides line up with TRBD1. Germline lookup yields CDR1 SSHAT and CDR2 FNYEAQ (reference sequence). The CDR3 length is 15 residues. CDR3 residues: CASTEGQGYQETQYF. In DNA form, the CDR3 reads TGTGCTAGCACCGAGGGACAGGGGTACCAAGAGACCCAGTACTTC.

The table lists this clone with a few counts. This chain joins TRBV5-6 and TRBJ2-2, with D tentatively TRBD1 (6 bases). The germline V gene has CDR1 SGHDT and CDR2 YYEEEE. Trimming took off 0 bases at V and 0 bases at J, with 9 bases between the two ends. This CDR3 is 16 amino acids long. The CDR3 here is CASSLVWTANTGELFF. The CDR3 DNA sequence: TGTGCCAGCAGCTTGGTTTGGACAGCGAACACCGGGGAGCTGTTTTTT.

The V gene is TRBV27, the J gene TRBJ1-3; TRBD1 matches 10 bases. CDR3 size: 15 residues. J was trimmed by 5 bases and V by 6 bases; bases with no gene match: 7. From germline, CDR1 is MNHEY and CDR2 SMNVEV (reference sequence). CDR3 DNA sequence: TGTGCCAGCAGATACAGGGACAGGGGCAGAAACACCATATATTTT. This gives the protein CASRYRDRGRNTIYF.